This TCR beta chain is drawn from a study of T cell changes during pregnancy in multiple sclerosis. The CDR3 runs 13 residues. Deletions cut 2 bases from V and 3 bases from J, with 8 bases between. Germline CDR1 SGHDT, CDR2 YYEEEE. Using immunoSEQ multiplex PCR, the repertoire was profiled, and TCRdb retains in-frame clones only, with some absent. This table has approximately 80,000 clones, about 91% appearing once. The TCR comes from a female donor in good health, serving as a control in a pregnancy study. Some clones in this sample may be carry-over from other donors' samples. The sequencing used PBMCs, collected in the first trimester of pregnancy. The chain recombines TRBV5-6 with TRBJ2-5; unclear D gene. CDR3 sequence: CASSFFPEETQYF. CDR3 nucleotide sequence: TGTGCCAGCAGCTTTTTCCCCGAAGAGACCCAGTACTTC.